Listed below are T cell receptor beta chains from one sample, sequenced in a study of cytomegalovirus exposure and HLA in healthy donors. The table came from immunoSEQ multiplex PCR; TCRdb's copy has only in-frame clones and leaves some out. This sample carries 150,000 to 200,000 clones, roughly four fifths of them seen once, and the ten largest clones take less than 1%. Source material: PBMCs. The source is a female donor in good health and CMV-seronegative. Each CDR3 is given without its conserved first and last residue.

TRBV4-3,ASSFLRTGTGNGYT
TRBV10-2,ASSVTGVDGYT
TRBV23-1,ASTALGAGNPYEQY
TRBV6-5,ASRASGNTIY
TRBV7-9,ASSAGPLGAGELF
TRBV2,ASSESRQTYNSPLH
TRBV19,ASSWSREETQY
TRBV4-1,ASSQDERQPAKNIQY
TRBV7-9,ASSRRDRFFNYGYT
TRBV5-4,ASSPGGRTDTQY
TRBV28,ASSLRGGGRDTQY
TRBV4-1,ASSLERTGVAHQPQH
TRBV4-1,ASSSGQYSNQPQH